This TCR beta chain appears in the sequencing data of a study of read filtering for tumor transcriptome and immune sequencing. On the study more broadly: Revised staging placed eight or nine patients in R-ISS I, 15 to 20 in II, 6 or 7 in III. TCR-mapped reads were about 3.5 to 10.27 million with IR-seq versus roughly 75 to 1,400 with RNA-seq.

Bone marrow was sampled from every patient at the time of active disease. This library used roughly 400 ng RNA and molecular barcoded adaptors spanning alpha/delta and beta/gamma chains. Each CDR3 protein gets one entry after TCRdb re-called the reads with MiXCR. Among some 120,000 distinct CDR3 sequences listed, over 10% were seen once. This clonotype was observed a handful of times. The antigen is not known. J gave up 5 bases and V 0 bases, and 14 bases lay outside the gene matches. In germline, CDR1 is SGHTA, CDR2 FQGNSA. The CDR3 sequence is 19 residues long. Study outcomes and limitations: Dropping single-read clonotypes raised IR-seq and RNA-seq shared-clonotype correlation.

The specimen was a population of CD138-negative cells sorted from bone marrow. The chain joins TRBV7-2 to TRBJ2-2; TRBD2 matches at 8 bases. The clonotype comes from a donor at least 40 years old with multiple myeloma. CDR3 coding DNA: TGTGCCAGCAGCTTAGCAGGGGGTTGGAGCGGGAGAGATACCGGGGAGCTGTTTTTT. Translation gives CASSLAGGWSGRDTGELFF. Looking up the rest from reference TRBV7-2 and TRBJ2-2 gives the full variable domain: GAGVSQSPSNKVTEKGKDVELRCDPISGHTALYWYRQSLGQGLEFLIYFQGNSAPDKSGLPSDRFSAERTGGSVSTLTIQRTQQEDSAVYLCASSLAGGWSGRDTGELFFGEGSRLTVL.